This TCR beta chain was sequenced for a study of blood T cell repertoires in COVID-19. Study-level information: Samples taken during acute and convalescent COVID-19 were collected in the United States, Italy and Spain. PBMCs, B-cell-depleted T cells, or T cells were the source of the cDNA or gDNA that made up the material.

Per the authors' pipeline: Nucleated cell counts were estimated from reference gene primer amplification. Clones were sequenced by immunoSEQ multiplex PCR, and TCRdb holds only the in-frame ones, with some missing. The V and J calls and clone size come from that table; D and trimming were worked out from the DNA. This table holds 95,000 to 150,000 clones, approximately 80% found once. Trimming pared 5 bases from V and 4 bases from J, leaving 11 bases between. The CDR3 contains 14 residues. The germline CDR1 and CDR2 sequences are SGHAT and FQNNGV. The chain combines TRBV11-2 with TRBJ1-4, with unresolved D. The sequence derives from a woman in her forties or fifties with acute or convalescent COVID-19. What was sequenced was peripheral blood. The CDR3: CASSLEPSNEKLFF. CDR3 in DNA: TGTGCCAGCAGCCTCGAACCCAGTAATGAAAAACTGTTTTTT.